The 8 T cell receptor beta chains reported below all come from one sample, sequenced in a study of spatial heterogeneity in lung cancer. Time point of the sample: sample taken at primary tumor resection. Extraction of whole RNA from tumor, nontumor lung or frozen PBMC preceded unsorted sequencing. TCRdb re-analysed the 5' RACE reads in MiXCR, keeping a single row per CDR3 protein. This table has roughly 12,000 distinct CDR3 sequences, over 15% appearing once. Sequences were derived from PBMCs, sampled at surgery. The receptors come from a male donor with early-stage non-small cell lung cancer.

A few counts support this clonotype. The J gene is TRBJ2-4, the V gene TRBV3-1; weak D call: TRBD1 (6 bases). Germline lookup yields CDR1 LGHDT and CDR2 YNNKEL (reference sequence). The V end lost 5 bases, the J end lost 4 bases, and 12 bases lay between the germline ends. The CDR3 length is 14 residues. Written as DNA, the CDR3 is TGTGCCAGCAGCACCCGGGACACGAAAAACATTCAGTACTTC. Translated, it gives CASSTRDTKNIQYF.

As for this clonotype: Given the absence of the conserved phenylalanine or tryptophan at the CDR3 end, a read error is likely. This chain links TRBV2 with TRBJ2-5, with D perhaps assigned TRBD1 or TRBD2 (5 bases each). The CDR3 spans 14 residues. Trimming cost V 4 bases and J 2 bases, with 11 bases left between them. Germline V gene lookup returns CDR1 SNHLY and CDR2 FYNNEI. This CDR3 reads CASSVAGRQETQYS. The CDR3 nucleotides are TGTGCCAGCAGTGTGGCAGGGAGACAAGAGACCCAGTACTCC.

This clonotype was counted only a few times. V is TRBV12-3 or TRBV12-4 and J is TRBJ1-5, with D uncertain. V lost 6 bases and J lost 5, with 11 bases in between. This CDR3 is 13 amino acids long. This chain's CDR3 is CASRSQEHQPQHF. DNA of the CDR3: TGTGCCAGCAGGAGTCAGGAGCATCAGCCCCAGCATTTT.

This clonotype was observed many times. The chain couples TRBV28 to TRBJ2-6; D is unclear. The CDR3 runs 16 residues. CDR1 is MDHEN, CDR2 SYDVKM, per germline. Between the trimmed V and J ends, which lost 3 bases and 7 bases, there was a span of 16 bases. CDR3 sequence: CASSFDAGTFANVLTF. The DNA of the CDR3 is TGTGCCAGCAGTTTCGACGCAGGAACTTTTGCCAACGTCCTGACTTTC.

This chain links TRBV5-1 with TRBJ2-5; 9 bases fit TRBD1. This CDR3 is built from 16 residues. With V trimmed by 4 bases and J by 2 bases, 9 bases remained unmatched. Germline loops: CDR1 SGHRS, CDR2 YFSETQ. This CDR3 reads CASSSHRGRPQETQYF. DNA of the CDR3: TGCGCCAGCAGCAGTCACAGGGGGCGCCCTCAAGAGACCCAGTACTTC.

This clonotype was counted many times. V usage is TRBV24-1 and J usage is TRBJ2-1, with 9 bases that match TRBD1. Germline V CDR1 and CDR2: KGHDR, SFDVKD. CDR3 length: 15 residues. With 5 bases clipped from V and 8 bases from J, the junction kept 9 bases outside the gene matches. The CDR3 loop is CATSAPGTGRDEQFF. Here the CDR3 DNA reads TGTGCCACCAGTGCCCCCGGGACAGGGAGGGATGAGCAGTTCTTC.

This clonotype has ten or more counts. This chain connects TRBV28 to TRBJ2-5; D may match TRBD1 or TRBD2 (7 bases each). CDR3 length equals 12 residues. The ends were cut back, 1 base at V and 10 bases at J, with 10 bases in the middle. CDR1 is MDHEN, CDR2 SYDVKM, per germline. The CDR3 reads CASSLFRGGQYF. CDR3 nucleotide sequence: TGTGCCAGCAGTTTATTCAGGGGGGGCCAGTACTTC.

This chain joins TRBV28 and TRBJ2-5; the D call may be TRBD1 or TRBD2 (5 bases each). CDR3 size: 13 residues. CDR1 and CDR2 from the germline V gene are MDHEN and SYDVKM. V gave up 4 bases and J gave up 5 bases, with 11 bases separating them. The CDR3 bases are TGTGCCAGCAGTTCCCTAGGGGAGGAGACCCAGTACTTC. Its translation: CASSSLGEETQYF.